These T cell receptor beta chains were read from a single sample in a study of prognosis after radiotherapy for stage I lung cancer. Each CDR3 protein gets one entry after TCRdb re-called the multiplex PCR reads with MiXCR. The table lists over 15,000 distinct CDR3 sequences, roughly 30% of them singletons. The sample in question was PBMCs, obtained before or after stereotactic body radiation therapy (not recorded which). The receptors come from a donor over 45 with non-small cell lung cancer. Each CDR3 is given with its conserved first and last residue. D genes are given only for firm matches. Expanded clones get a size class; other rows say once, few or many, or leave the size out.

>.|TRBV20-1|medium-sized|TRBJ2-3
TGCAGTGGGAGTGAGACGGGCACAGATACGCAGTATTTT
CSGSETGTDTQYF
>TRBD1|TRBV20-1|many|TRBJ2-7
TGCAGTGCTAGAGATCGACAGGGGCCATCCTACGAGCAGTACTTC
CSARDRQGPSYEQYF
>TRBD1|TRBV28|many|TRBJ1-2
TGTGCCAGCAGTTTGGCGGGACAGGGGGCAGTTAGTGGCTACACCTTC
CASSLAGQGAVSGYTF
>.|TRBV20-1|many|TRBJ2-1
TGCAGTGCCACCGCTATCGGCTCCTACAATGAGCAGTTCTTC
CSATAIGSYNEQFF
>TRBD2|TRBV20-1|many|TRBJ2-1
TGCAGTGTACCGGGACTAGCCCGGGAAAGGGCTGAGCAGTTCTTC
CSVPGLARERAEQFF
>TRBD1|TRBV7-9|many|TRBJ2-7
TGTGCCAGCAGCTCCATCAGCTCCGGGACAGGGGGAGGCGAGCAGTACTTC
CASSSISSGTGGGEQYF
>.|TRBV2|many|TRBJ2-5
TGTGCCAGCCGTGCGGATGGGGGGGCGCAGGCCGTGACCCAGTACTTC
CASRADGGAQAVTQYF
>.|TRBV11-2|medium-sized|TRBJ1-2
TGTGCCAGCAGCTTAGATCAGGGCTATGGCTACACCTTC
CASSLDQGYGYTF
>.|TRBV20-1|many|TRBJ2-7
TGCAGTGCTAGAAATCAGGGGCGCGGTTCCTACGAGCAGTACTTC
CSARNQGRGSYEQYF
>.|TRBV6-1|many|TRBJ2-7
TGTGCCAGCAGTCAGACAGTTTACTACGAGCAGTACTTC
CASSQTVYYEQYF
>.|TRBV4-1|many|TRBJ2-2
TGCGCCAGCAGCCAAGATAACACCGGGGAGCTGTTTTTT
CASSQDNTGELFF
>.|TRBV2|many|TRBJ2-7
TGTGCCAGCAGTTTACAACCGGGGGGCCGGTACGAGCAGTACTTC
CASSLQPGGRYEQYF
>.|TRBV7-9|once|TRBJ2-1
TGTGCCATCAGCTTAGTTGTTCTAGTGGGAGGTGTCTACAATGAGCAGTTCTTC
CAISLVVLVGGVYNEQFF
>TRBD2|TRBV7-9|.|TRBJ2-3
TGTGCCAGCAGCTTAGACGGGACTAGCGGGAAGACGCAGTATTTT
CASSLDGTSGKTQYF
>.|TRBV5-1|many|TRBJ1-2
TGCGCCAGCAGCTTGGTGGGGGACTATGGCTACACCTTC
CASSLVGDYGYTF
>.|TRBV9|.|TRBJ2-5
TGTGCCAGCAGCGCTCGACATGGTCGGGTAGAGACCCAGTACTTC
CASSARHGRVETQYF
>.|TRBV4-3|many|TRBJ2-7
TGCGCCAGCAGCCAAGACGTCAGTAGCTCCTACGAGCAGTACTTC
CASSQDVSSSYEQYF
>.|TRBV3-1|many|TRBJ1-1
TGTGCCAGCACGGTAGGGGAGGCGTCTTCGAACACTGAAGCTTTCTTT
CASTVGEASSNTEAFF
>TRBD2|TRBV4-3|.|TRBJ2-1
TGCGCCAGCAGCCTAACTAGCGGGAGGTTTAATGAGCAGTTCTTC
CASSLTSGRFNEQFF
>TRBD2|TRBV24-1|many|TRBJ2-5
TGTGCCACTTCCACCTTGGGACGGGGAGGGGAGCGGGAACAAGAGACCCAGTACTTC
CATSTLGRGGEREQETQYF
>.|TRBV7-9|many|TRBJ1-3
TGTGCCAGCAGCACGACAGAGGCGGGAAACACCATATATTTT
CASSTTEAGNTIYF
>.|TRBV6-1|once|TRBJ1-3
TGTGCCAGCACTATGCGAAGCACCATATATTTT
CASTMRSTIYF
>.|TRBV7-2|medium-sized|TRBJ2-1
TGTGCCAGCAGCCTATCTGGGGACTCTTCCTTCTTC
CASSLSGDSSFF
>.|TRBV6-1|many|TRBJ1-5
TGTGCCAGCAGTCCGGGCAACAATCAGCCCCAGCATTTT
CASSPGNNQPQHF
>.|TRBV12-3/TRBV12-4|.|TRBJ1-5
TGTGAAGGCAGTTCCGGGACCGAGATTCACCAGCCCCAGCATTTT
CEGSSGTEIHQPQHF
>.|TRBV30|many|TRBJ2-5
TGTGCCTACTACTTTGGCGGGGAGACCCAGTACTTC
CAYYFGGETQYF
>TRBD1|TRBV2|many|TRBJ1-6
TGTGCCAGCAGTGAATCAGGACAGGGCTATTCACCCCTCCACTTT
CASSESGQGYSPLHF
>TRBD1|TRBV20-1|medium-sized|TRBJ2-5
TGCAGTGCTAGGCCCGGTGCGGCAGGGGGAGAGACCCAGTACTTC
CSARPGAAGGETQYF
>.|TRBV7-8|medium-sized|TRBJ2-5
TGTGCCAGCAGCTGGATTCAAGAGACCCAGTACTTC
CASSWIQETQYF
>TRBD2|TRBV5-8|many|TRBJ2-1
TGTGCCAGCAGCTTAATCAGGACTAGCGGAACCTACAATGAGCAGTTCTTC
CASSLIRTSGTYNEQFF
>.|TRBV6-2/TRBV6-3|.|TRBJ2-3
TGTGCCAGAAGCCACCCAACTGGCTCGCTGGATACGCAGTATTTT
CARSHPTGSLDTQYF
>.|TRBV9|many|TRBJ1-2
TGTGCCAGCAGCGTCCAGGGCTATGGCTACACCTTC
CASSVQGYGYTF
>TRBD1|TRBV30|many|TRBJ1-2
TGTGCCTGGAGTTCTCTCCGGGACAGGGGGCAAAGCTATGGCTACACCTTC
CAWSSLRDRGQSYGYTF
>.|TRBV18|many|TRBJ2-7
TGTGCCAGCTCACCGAAGTCAACCTACGAGCAGTACTTC
CASSPKSTYEQYF
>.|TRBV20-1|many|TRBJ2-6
TGCAGTGCTGAACCGACAGAGCCGAGCTCTGGGGCCAACGTCCTGACTTTC
CSAEPTEPSSGANVLTF
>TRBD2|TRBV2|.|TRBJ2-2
TGCGCCAGCATGACTAGCGGGAAATCCTGGGAGCTGTTTTTT
CASMTSGKSWELFF
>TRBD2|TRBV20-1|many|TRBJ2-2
TGCAGTGCGCGGACTAGCGGCACCGGGGAGCTGTTTTTT
CSARTSGTGELFF
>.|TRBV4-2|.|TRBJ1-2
TGTTCCAGCAGCCATGAGGGTGGGGCTAGCTATGGCTACACCTTC
CSSSHEGGASYGYTF
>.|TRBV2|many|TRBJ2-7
TGTGCCAGCACCGCCTGGGGCGGGACCTACGAGCAGTACTTC
CASTAWGGTYEQYF
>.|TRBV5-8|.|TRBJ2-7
TGTGCCAGCAGCTTGGTACAGGGTGTTTCCTACGAGCAGTACTTC
CASSLVQGVSYEQYF
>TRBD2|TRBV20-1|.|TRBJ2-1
TGCAGTTCCCTCGAGTCTGGGACTAGCGGGCGCTGGGACAATGAGCAGTTCTTC
CSSLESGTSGRWDNEQFF
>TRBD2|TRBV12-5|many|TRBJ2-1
TGTGCTAGTGTTCTCACCACGGGAGGGCCGGCGGATGAGCAGTTCTTC
CASVLTTGGPADEQFF
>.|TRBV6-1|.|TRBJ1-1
TGCGCCATCATGTCCACGACAGGTTTCGGCACTGAAGCTTTCTTT
CAIMSTTGFGTEAFF
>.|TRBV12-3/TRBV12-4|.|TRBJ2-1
TGTGCCTGCAGACCTAGCGACTCCTACAATGAGCTGTTCTTC
CACRPSDSYNELFF